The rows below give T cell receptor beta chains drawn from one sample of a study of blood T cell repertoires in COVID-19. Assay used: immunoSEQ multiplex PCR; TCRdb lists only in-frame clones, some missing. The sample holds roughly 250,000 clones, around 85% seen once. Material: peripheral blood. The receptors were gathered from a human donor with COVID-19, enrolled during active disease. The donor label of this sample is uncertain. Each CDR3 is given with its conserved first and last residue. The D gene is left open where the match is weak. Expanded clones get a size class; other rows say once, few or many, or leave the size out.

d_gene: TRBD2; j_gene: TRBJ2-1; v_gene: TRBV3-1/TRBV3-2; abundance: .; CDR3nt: TGTGCCAGCAGCCAAGCAAGCGGGAGTTACAATGAGCAGTTCTTC; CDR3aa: CASSQASGSYNEQFF
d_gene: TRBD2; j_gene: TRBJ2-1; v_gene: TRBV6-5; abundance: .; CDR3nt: TGTGCCAGCAGGCCTCGGACTAGCGGCCAGCATGAGCAGTTCTTC; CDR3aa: CASRPRTSGQHEQFF
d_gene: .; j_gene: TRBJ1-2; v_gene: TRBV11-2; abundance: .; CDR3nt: TGTGCCAGCAGCCTCGCCGGGGACTATGGCTACACCTTC; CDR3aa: CASSLAGDYGYTF
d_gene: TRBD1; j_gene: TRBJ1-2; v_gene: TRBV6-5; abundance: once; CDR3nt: TGTGCCGGCCAGGGGGGCAACCAGGGTAGCTACACCTTC; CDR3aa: CAGQGGNQGSYTF
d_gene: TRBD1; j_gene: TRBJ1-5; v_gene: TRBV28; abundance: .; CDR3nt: TGTGCCAGCAGTTTTCCCTCAGGGGGCTATCAGCCCCAGCATTTT; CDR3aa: CASSFPSGGYQPQHF
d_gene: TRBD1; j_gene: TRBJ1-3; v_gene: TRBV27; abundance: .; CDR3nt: TGTGCCAGCAGTGGGACAGGGGGTAGCACCATATATTTT; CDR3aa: CASSGTGGSTIYF
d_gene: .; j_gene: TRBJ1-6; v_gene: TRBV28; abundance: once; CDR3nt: TGTGCCAGCAGAGATGCACTGCATTCACCCCTCCACTTT; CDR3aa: CASRDALHSPLHF
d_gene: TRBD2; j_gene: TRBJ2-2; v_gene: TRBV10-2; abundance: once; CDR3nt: TGCGCCAGCAGTGACCCTCCTAGCGGACCGGGAACCGGGGAGCTGTTTTTT; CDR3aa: CASSDPPSGPGTGELFF
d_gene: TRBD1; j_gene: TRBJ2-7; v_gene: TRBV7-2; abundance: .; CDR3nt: TGTGCCAGCAGCTTAAATGGACAGGCATACGAGCAGTACTTC; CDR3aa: CASSLNGQAYEQYF
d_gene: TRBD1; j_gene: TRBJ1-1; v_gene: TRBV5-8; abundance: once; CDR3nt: TGTGCCAGCAGCTTGGATGAGACAGGGGTGGCTTTCTTT; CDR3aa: CASSLDETGVAFF
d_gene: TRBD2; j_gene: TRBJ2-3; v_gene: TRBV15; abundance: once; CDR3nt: TGTGCCACCAGCAGACGGCTAGCGGGAAGCACAGATACGCAGTATTTT; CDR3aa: CATSRRLAGSTDTQYF
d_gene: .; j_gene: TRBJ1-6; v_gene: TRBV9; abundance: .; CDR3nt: TGTGCCAGCAGCGGAACTTCAGGGACTTCTTCACCCCTCCACTTT; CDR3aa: CASSGTSGTSSPLHF
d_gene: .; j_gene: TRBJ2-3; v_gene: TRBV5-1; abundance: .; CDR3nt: TGCGCCAGCAGCTTGAGGCAGGGTATAGATACGCAGTATTTT; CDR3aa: CASSLRQGIDTQYF
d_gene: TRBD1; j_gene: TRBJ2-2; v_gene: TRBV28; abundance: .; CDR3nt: TGTGCCAGCAGCCCCGGGACAGGGGCGCAGAACACCGGGGAGCTGTTTTTT; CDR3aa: CASSPGTGAQNTGELFF
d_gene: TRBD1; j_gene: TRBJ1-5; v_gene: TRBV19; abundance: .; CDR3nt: TGTGCCAGTAGTTTGGACAGGGGGCAGGAGCAGCCCCAGCATTTT; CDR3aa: CASSLDRGQEQPQHF
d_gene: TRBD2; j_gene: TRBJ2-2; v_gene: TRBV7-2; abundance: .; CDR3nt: TGTGCCAGCAGCCATCCGGGACTAGCGATCAGTGGGGAGCTGTTTTTT; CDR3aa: CASSHPGLAISGELFF
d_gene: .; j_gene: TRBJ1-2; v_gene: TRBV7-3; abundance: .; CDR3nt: TGTGCCAGCAGCTTAAGCACGGGGATCAACTATGGCTACACCTTC; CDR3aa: CASSLSTGINYGYTF
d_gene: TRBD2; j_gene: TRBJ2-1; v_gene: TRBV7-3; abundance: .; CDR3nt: TGTGCCAGCAGCACTCGGACTAGCGGGAGAAATGAGCAGTTCTTC; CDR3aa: CASSTRTSGRNEQFF
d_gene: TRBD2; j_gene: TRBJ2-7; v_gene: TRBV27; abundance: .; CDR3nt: TGTGCCAGCAGCGGGGGACTAGCGGGAGGGGGACGGTACTTC; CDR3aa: CASSGGLAGGGRYF
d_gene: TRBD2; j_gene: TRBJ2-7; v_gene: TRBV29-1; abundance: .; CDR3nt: TGCAGCGTTGAAGATCGAGCTAGCGGGAGGGTCTACGAGCAGTACTTC; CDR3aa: CSVEDRASGRVYEQYF
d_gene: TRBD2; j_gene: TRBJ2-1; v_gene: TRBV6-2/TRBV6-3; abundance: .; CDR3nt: TGTGCCAGCAGTTACAATGTGGGAGGGCCGGGGAATGAGCAGTTCTTC; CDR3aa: CASSYNVGGPGNEQFF
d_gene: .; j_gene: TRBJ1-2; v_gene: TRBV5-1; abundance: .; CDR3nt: TGCGCCAGCAGCTTGGGACAAAACTATGGCTACACCTTC; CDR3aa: CASSLGQNYGYTF
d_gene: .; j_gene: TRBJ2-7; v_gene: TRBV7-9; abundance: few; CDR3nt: TGTGCCAGCACCCCCCGGGGGGCGAGCGAGCAGTACTTC; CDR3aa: CASTPRGASEQYF
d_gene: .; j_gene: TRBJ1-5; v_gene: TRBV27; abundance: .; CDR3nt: TGTGCCAGCAGTTTATCGGTTAGGAGCGCGGGGGGCGGACAGCCCCAGCATTTT; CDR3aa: CASSLSVRSAGGGQPQHF
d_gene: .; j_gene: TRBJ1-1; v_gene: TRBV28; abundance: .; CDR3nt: TGTGCCAGCAGTTTAGGGCCCCACACTGAAGCTTTCTTT; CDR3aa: CASSLGPHTEAFF
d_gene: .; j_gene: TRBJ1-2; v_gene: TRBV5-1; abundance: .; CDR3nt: TGCGCCAGCAGCTTGGAACCAGATACTAACTATGGCTACACCTTC; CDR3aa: CASSLEPDTNYGYTF
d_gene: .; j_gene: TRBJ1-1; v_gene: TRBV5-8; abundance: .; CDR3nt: TGTGCCAGCAGCTTGGGACACCTGAACACTGAAGCTTTCTTT; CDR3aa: CASSLGHLNTEAFF
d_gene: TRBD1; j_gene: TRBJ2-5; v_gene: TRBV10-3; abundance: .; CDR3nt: TGTGCCATCAGGCCGGGACAGGGTAGGGCCCAGTACTTC; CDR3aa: CAIRPGQGRAQYF
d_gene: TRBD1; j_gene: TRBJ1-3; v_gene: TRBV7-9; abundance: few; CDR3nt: TGTGCCAGCAGCTTAGCCGCGGGACAGGGAAACACCATATATTTT; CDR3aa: CASSLAAGQGNTIYF
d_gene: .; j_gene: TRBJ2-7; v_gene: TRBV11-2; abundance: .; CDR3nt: TGTGCCAGCACACCAGCAGGCGGGGTAGGTTCCGAGCAGTACTTC; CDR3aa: CASTPAGGVGSEQYF
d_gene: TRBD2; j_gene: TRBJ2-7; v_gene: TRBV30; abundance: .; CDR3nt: TGTGCCTGGAGTGTGGCCGGGAGGGCCTTCGAGCAGTACTTC; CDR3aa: CAWSVAGRAFEQYF